This TCR beta chain came from a study of blood T cell repertoires in COVID-19. Study information: PBMCs, B-cell-depleted T cells, or T cells provided the cDNA or gDNA that made up the material.

The CDR3 loop spans 17 amino acids. V shed 0 bases and J 2 bases; nucleotides not matched to a gene: 7. Per germline, CDR1 SGHRS and CDR2 YFSETQ. Profiling relied on immunoSEQ multiplex PCR, and the TCRdb table lists in-frame clones only, not all of them. The table lists some 69,000 clones, less than 95% of them singletons. The sequencing sample was made of peripheral blood. The clonotype was recovered from a middle-aged man with COVID-19, enrolled during active disease. The rearrangement links TRBV5-1 to TRBJ2-3; 9 bases agree with TRBD2. CDR3 sequence reads: CASSLVSSGDITDTQYF. CDR3 bases: TGCGCCAGCAGCTTGGTTTCTAGCGGGGACATCACAGATACGCAGTATTTT.